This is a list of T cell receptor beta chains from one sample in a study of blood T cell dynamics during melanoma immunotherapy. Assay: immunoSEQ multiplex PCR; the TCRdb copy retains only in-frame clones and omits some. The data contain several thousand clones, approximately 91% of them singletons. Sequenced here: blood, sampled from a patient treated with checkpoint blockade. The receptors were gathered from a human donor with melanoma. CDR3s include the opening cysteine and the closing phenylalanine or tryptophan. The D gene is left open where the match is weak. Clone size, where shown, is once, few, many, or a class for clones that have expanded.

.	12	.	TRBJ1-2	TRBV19	TGTGCCAGTAGTTCGTCTAACTATGGCTACACCTTC	CASSSSNYGYTF
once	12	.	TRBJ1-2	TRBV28	TGTGCCAGCAGCCTCCCCCGTTATGGCTACACCTTC	CASSLPRYGYTF
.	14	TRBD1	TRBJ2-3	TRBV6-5	TGTGCCAGCAGCCGGGACAGGGGAACAGATACGCAGTATTTT	CASSRDRGTDTQYF
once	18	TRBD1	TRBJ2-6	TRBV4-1	TGCGCCAGCAGCCTCGACAGGGGGCAAGGCTCCGGGGCCAACGTCCTGACTTTC	CASSLDRGQGSGANVLTF
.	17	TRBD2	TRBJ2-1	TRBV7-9	TGTGCCAGCAGCCCGCCAAGGACTAGCGGGGAAAGTCATGAGCAGTTCTTC	CASSPPRTSGESHEQFF
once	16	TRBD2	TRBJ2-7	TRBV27	TGTGCCAGCAGTCAAGGACTAGCGGGAGAATCCTACGAGCAGTACTTC	CASSQGLAGESYEQYF
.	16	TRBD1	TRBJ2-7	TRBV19	TGTGCCAGTAGTATTCTCGGGGGACAGGGATCCTACGAGCAGTACTTC	CASSILGGQGSYEQYF
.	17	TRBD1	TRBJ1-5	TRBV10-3	TGTGCCATCAGTGAGTCGCGGGGACAGGGCTCAAATCAGCCCCAGCATTTT	CAISESRGQGSNQPQHF
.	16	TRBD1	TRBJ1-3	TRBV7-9	TGTGCCAGCAGCTCGCGGACAGGCGGGTCTGGAAACACCATATATTTT	CASSSRTGGSGNTIYF
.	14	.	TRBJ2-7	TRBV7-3	TGTGCCAGCAGCTTAGAGGGTAGCATCTACGAGCAGTACTTC	CASSLEGSIYEQYF
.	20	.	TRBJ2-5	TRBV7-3	TGTGCCAGCAGCTTAAGGGCAAAAGGGCAGGGGCCACTATCCACAGAGACCCAGTACTTC	CASSLRAKGQGPLSTETQYF
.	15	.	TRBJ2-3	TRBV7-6	TGTGCCAGCAGCCCCCTCAGCGGATTCACAGATACGCAGTATTTT	CASSPLSGFTDTQYF
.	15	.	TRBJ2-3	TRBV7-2	TGTGCCAGCAGCCCGGACAGCCTAGGCACAGATACGCAGTATTTT	CASSPDSLGTDTQYF
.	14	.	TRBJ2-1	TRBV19	TGTGCCAGTAGTATAGTGGGTTTTTATAATGAGCAGTTCTTC	CASSIVGFYNEQFF
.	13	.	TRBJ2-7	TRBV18	TGTGCCAGCTCACCGGTGAAGGTGGGCGAGCAGTACTTC	CASSPVKVGEQYF
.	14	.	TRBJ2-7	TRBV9	TGTGCCAGCAGCGTAGGCTCCAGGGGAGAAGAGCAGTACTTC	CASSVGSRGEEQYF
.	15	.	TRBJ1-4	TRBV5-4	TGTGCCAGCAGCCCGGGAGGTACAACTAATGAAAAACTGTTTTTT	CASSPGGTTNEKLFF
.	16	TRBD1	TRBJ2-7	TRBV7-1	TGTGCCAGCAGCTTCACTCCGGGACAGCTTTCCTACGAGCAGTACTTC	CASSFTPGQLSYEQYF
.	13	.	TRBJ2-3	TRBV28	TGTGCCAGCAGGCTTCTCGGTGCAGATACGCAGTATTTT	CASRLLGADTQYF
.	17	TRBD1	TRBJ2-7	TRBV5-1	TGCGCCAGCAGCTTAGGGGACAGGGGGCTTTTTTATTACGAGCAGTACTTC	CASSLGDRGLFYYEQYF
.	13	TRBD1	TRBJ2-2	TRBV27	TGTGCCAGTCAGACAGGGGCCACCGGGGAGCTGTTTTTT	CASQTGATGELFF
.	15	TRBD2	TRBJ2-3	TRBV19	TGTGCCAGTAGTATCCAGCGGGGCGTCACAGATACGCAGTATTTT	CASSIQRGVTDTQYF
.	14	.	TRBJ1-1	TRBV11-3	TGTGCCAGCAGCTTAGATCTCTACAGGGATGAAGCTTTCTTT	CASSLDLYRDEAFF
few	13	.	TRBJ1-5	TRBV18	TGTGCCAGCTCGACAGGTCGGGATCAGCCCCAGCATTTT	CASSTGRDQPQHF
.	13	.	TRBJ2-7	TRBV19	TGTGCCAGTAAATCGACAGAGACATACGAGCAGTACTTC	CASKSTETYEQYF
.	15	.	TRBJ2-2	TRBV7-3	TGTGCCAGCAGCTCCGCCGGGACTTTGCCCGGGGAGCTGTTTTTT	CASSSAGTLPGELFF
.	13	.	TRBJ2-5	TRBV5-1	TGCGCCAGCACCGAACAGGGAGGAGAGACCCAGTACTTC	CASTEQGGETQYF
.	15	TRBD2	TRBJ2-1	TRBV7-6	TGTGCCAGCAGCTTAGTTACTAGCGGGCTCAATGAGCAGTTCTTC	CASSLVTSGLNEQFF
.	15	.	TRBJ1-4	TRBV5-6	TGTGCCAGCAGCCTACAGGGTACAACTAATGAAAAACTGTTTTTT	CASSLQGTTNEKLFF
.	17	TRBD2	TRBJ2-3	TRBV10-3	TGTGCCATCAGTGAGACCCCACTAGCGGGGGCCACAGATACGCAGTATTTT	CAISETPLAGATDTQYF
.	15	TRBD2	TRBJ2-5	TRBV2	TGTGCCAGCAGGGCACTAGCGGGAAGTTCAGAGACCCAGTACTTC	CASRALAGSSETQYF
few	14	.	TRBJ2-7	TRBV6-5	TGTGCCAGCAGTATAGCGTTGACCTCCTACGAGCAGTACTTC	CASSIALTSYEQYF
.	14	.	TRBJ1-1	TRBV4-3	TGCGCCAGCAGCCAAGATAAGGGTCGAACTGAAGCTTTCTTT	CASSQDKGRTEAFF
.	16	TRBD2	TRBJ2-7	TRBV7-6	TGTGCCAGCACCCTCCCCCCCCTAGCGGGACCCTACGAGCAGTACTTC	CASTLPPLAGPYEQYF
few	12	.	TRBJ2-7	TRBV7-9	TGTGCCAGCAGTGGGACTGACTACGAGCAGTACTTC	CASSGTDYEQYF
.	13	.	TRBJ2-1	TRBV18	TGTGCCAGCGCAAGAACGCCCGGGAATGAGCAGTTCTTC	CASARTPGNEQFF
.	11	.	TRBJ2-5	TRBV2	TGTGCCAGCGAGTACCAAGAGACCCAGTACTTC	CASEYQETQYF
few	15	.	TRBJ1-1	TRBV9	TGTGCCAGCAGCCCCCCGGATGGGGGGAACACTGAAGCTTTCTTT	CASSPPDGGNTEAFF
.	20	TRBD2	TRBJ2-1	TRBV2	TGTGCCAGCAGTGAAGCGAGCGGGAAGGGGTATCTAGGACTGTACAATGAGCAGTTCTTC	CASSEASGKGYLGLYNEQFF
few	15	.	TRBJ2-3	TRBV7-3	TGTGCCAGCAGCCTAGGACAGCCTAGCACAGATACGCAGTATTTT	CASSLGQPSTDTQYF
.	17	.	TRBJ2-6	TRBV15	TGTGCCACCAGCAGAGGGATTGACTTCTCTGGGGCCAACGTCCTGACTTTC	CATSRGIDFSGANVLTF
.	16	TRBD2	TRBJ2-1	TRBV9	TGTGCCAGCAGCGTAGCCGCTAGCGGGAGGCCGAATGAGCAGTTCTTC	CASSVAASGRPNEQFF
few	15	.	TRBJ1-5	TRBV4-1	TGCGCCAGCAGCCAAGAAACAGGCGGCAATCAGCCCCAGCATTTT	CASSQETGGNQPQHF
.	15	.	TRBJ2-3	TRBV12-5	TGTGCTAGTGGTTTGACCCCAGGGACGGCAGATACGCAGTATTTT	CASGLTPGTADTQYF
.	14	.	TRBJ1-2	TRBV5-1	TGCGCCAGCAGCGCCCTAGTCTCAGGAGATGGCTACACCTTC	CASSALVSGDGYTF